These 22 T cell receptor beta chains were all obtained from the same sample, sequenced in a study of Graves' ophthalmopathy and Graves' hyperthyroidism. Amplification of TCR beta CDR3 regions used RNA transcripts. HTBI primers primed a first-round RT-PCR, and a second-round multiplex PCR followed. TCRdb fed the multiplex PCR reads into MiXCR, producing one record per CDR3 protein. The data show about 500,000 distinct CDR3 sequences, about two fifths seen once. The sequenced sample consisted of peripheral blood or thyroid tissue (not recorded which). The origin of the receptors is an adult man with Graves' hyperthyroidism.

This clonotype was recorded at least ten times. The chain joins TRBV24-1 to TRBJ1-2, with D uncertain. Trimming pared 4 bases from V and 3 bases from J, leaving 8 bases between. The germline V gene encodes CDR1 KGHDR and CDR2 SFDVKD. The CDR3 extends over 13 amino acids. CDR3 coding DNA: TGTGCCACCAGTGAGACGACTGACTATGGCTACACCTTC. It specifies CATSETTDYGYTF.

This clonotype was observed many times. The chain employs TRBV2 and TRBJ1-2; 7 bases are a match to TRBD1. There are 14 residues in the CDR3. J gave up 8 bases and V 4 bases, and 10 bases lay outside the gene matches. Germline loops: CDR1 SNHLY, CDR2 FYNNEI. Here the CDR3 reads CASSVLDRSLGYTF. CDR3 sequence (DNA): TGTGCCAGCAGTGTTCTGGACAGGTCCTTGGGCTACACCTTC.

This clonotype was recorded at least ten times. The chain carries TRBV11-2 and TRBJ1-2, with 8 positions matching TRBD1. Germline V gene lookup returns CDR1 SGHAT and CDR2 FQNNGV. The CDR3 loop spans 15 amino acids. Trimming at V came to 0 bases and at J to 7 bases, leaving 7 bases not matched to a gene. In nucleotides, the CDR3 is TGTGCCAGCAGCTTAGAGGCAGGGGGCCGGGGTGGCTACACCTTC. Protein product: CASSLEAGGRGGYTF.

This chain joins TRBV7-2 and TRBJ1-5; 7 bases map to TRBD1. J gave up 2 bases and V 5 bases, and 9 bases lay outside the gene matches. This CDR3 is built from 16 residues. Germline CDR1 SGHTA, CDR2 FQGNSA. CDR3 sequence (DNA): TGTGCCAGCAGCAACCGAGGGGGCAGCGGCAATCAGCCCCAGCATTTT. It encodes CASSNRGGSGNQPQHF.

In this sample, this clonotype turned up a few times. The chain has TRBV10-3 and TRBJ2-3; TRBD2 is a possible D gene (5 bases). V was clipped by 6 bases and J by 6 bases, with 13 bases between them. This CDR3 region has 13 residues. Germline CDR1 reads ENHRY; CDR2 reads SYGVKD. DNA of the CDR3: TGTGCCATCAGGGACTCGAGTGGGGATACGCAGTATTTT. Its protein product is CAIRDSSGDTQYF.

This clonotype showed up just a few times. V gene TRBV28 combines with J gene TRBJ2-7; D is ambiguous. Trimming pared 4 bases from V and 7 bases from J, leaving 11 bases between. Germline V CDR1 and CDR2: MDHEN, SYDVKM. This CDR3 is 12 amino acids long. CDR3 DNA: TGTGCCAGCAGTTCCTCCACCTTAGAGCAGTACTTC. It translates to CASSSSTLEQYF.

As to this clonotype: Because the CDR3 is missing its conserved closing phenylalanine or tryptophan, this is likely a read error. The DNA is left out, because the CDR3 cannot be placed on it with certainty; the CDR3 is given as TCRdb lists it. This chain joins TRBV29-1 and TRBJ1-1; the table gives TRBD1 as D, unverified against the DNA. Germline V gene sequence: CDR1 SQVTM, CDR2 ANQGSEA. The CDR3 spans 9 amino acids, including both terminal residues. CDR3: CSVPWEANY.

The J gene is TRBJ1-1, the V gene TRBV6-5; D remains ambiguous. Trimming removed 0 bases from V and 1 base from J, with 9 bases in between. The CDR3 has 15 amino acids. In germline, CDR1 is MNHEY, CDR2 SVGAGI. The CDR3 nucleotides read TGTGCCAGCAGTTACTCGGAGATAGAGAACACTGAAGCTTTCTTT. It is translated as CASSYSEIENTEAFF.

This clonotype showed up many times. The CDR3 loop is CASSPQGQGDSNYGYTF. The DNA for the CDR3 is TGTGCCAGTAGTCCTCAGGGACAGGGGGACTCTAACTATGGCTACACCTTC. V is TRBV19 and J is TRBJ1-2; 11 bases line up with TRBD1. The J segment lost 0 bases and the V segment lost 5 bases, leaving 8 bases of the junction unmatched. The CDR3 extends over 17 amino acids. Germline values: CDR1 LNHDA, CDR2 SQIVND (reference sequence).

The V and J genes are TRBV19 and TRBJ1-1; D is unclear. There are 12 residues in the CDR3. The ends were cut back, 6 bases at V and 2 bases at J, with 7 bases in the middle. CDR1 and CDR2 (germline): LNHDA, SQIVND (reference sequence). The CDR3 region has the DNA TGTGCCAGTAGGATGGGAAACACTGAAGCTTTCTTT. Its protein is CASRMGNTEAFF.

The table lists this clonotype with a count of one. The J gene is TRBJ2-6, the V gene TRBV6-4; 7 positions match TRBD1. The V and J ends lost 6 bases and 4 bases, in that order; junction bases with no gene match: 9. Germline loops: CDR1 MRHNA, CDR2 SNTAGT. The CDR3 totals 16 residues. The CDR3, as DNA: TGTGCCAGCAGCTTCGAGGGGGCTTCAGGGGCCAACGTCCTGACTTTC. Amino acids: CASSFEGASGANVLTF.

V is TRBV12-3 or TRBV12-4 and J is TRBJ1-6; no firm D call. This CDR3 region has 13 residues. The V end lost 2 bases, the J end lost 8 bases, and 7 bases lay between the germline ends. CDR3 amino acids: CASSLSPHSPLHF. The CDR3 bases are TGTGCCAGCAGTTTATCCCCGCATTCACCCCTCCACTTT.

This chain uses TRBV19 with TRBJ1-1; D is ambiguous. Germline V lookup: CDR1 LNHDA, CDR2 SQIVND (reference sequence). Trimming pared 3 bases from V and 3 bases from J, leaving 11 bases between. This CDR3 comprises 14 residues. The CDR3 protein is CASSITVSDTEAFF. DNA for the CDR3: TGTGCCAGTAGTATTACCGTCTCTGACACTGAAGCTTTCTTT.

This clonotype was recorded a few times. The V call is TRBV6-5, the J call TRBJ1-5; TRBD1 matches 7 bases. Germline V gene lookup returns CDR1 MNHEY and CDR2 SVGAGI. The CDR3 has 16 amino acids. Trimming cost V 6 bases and J 0 bases; bases outside gene matches: 8. CDR3 in amino acids: CASSLRGRNSNQPQHF. CDR3 DNA sequence: TGTGCCAGCAGCCTGAGGGGGCGGAATAGCAATCAGCCCCAGCATTTT.

This chain uses TRBV19 with TRBJ2-7, with 10 positions matching TRBD2. V dropped 3 bases and J dropped 6; count of bases not matched to a gene: 8. In germline, CDR1 is LNHDA, CDR2 SQIVND (reference sequence). The CDR3 totals 15 residues. The CDR3 protein is CASSIMTSGQGEQYF. For the CDR3, the DNA is TGTGCCAGTAGTATTATGACTAGCGGGCAGGGCGAGCAGTACTTC.

This clonotype was observed at least ten times. The rearrangement links TRBV2 to TRBJ1-5, with D unresolved. V lost 3 bases and J lost 4, with 10 bases in between. This CDR3 has 14 residues. Per the germline V gene, CDR1 is SNHLY and CDR2 is FYNNEI. The CDR3 reads CASSDLGWNQPQHF. The DNA for the CDR3 is TGTGCCAGCAGTGATTTAGGGTGGAATCAGCCCCAGCATTTT.

The chain carries TRBV29-1 and TRBJ2-1; the D is unclear. Germline V gene data show CDR1 as SQVTM and CDR2 as ANQGSEA. CDR3 length: 13 residues. CDR3 loop: CTTVTVSYNEQFF. The CDR3 DNA sequence: TGCACCACTGTAACGGTCTCCTACAATGAGCAGTTCTTC.

The V call is TRBV20-1, the J call TRBJ2-5, with D possibly being TRBD1 (6 bases). The CDR3 runs 14 residues. Trimming cost V 6 bases and J 7 bases, with 21 bases left between them. CDR1 and CDR2 (germline): DFQATT, SNEGSKA (reference sequence). The CDR3 coding sequence is TGCAGTGCGGGACCGCAGGGGTCGACGGGGACCCAGTACTTC. Translating gives CSAGPQGSTGTQYF.

This chain joins TRBV12-3 or TRBV12-4 and TRBJ2-3; no firm D call. V shed 7 bases and J shed 0 bases, with 2 bases lying between them. The CDR3 loop spans 11 amino acids. The CDR3 bases are TGTGCCAGCAAGAGCACAGATACGCAGTATTTT. Protein product: CASKSTDTQYF.

In this sample, this clonotype turned up a few times. The rearrangement joins TRBV20-1 to TRBJ1-4; 7 bases fit TRBD1. The ends lost 3 bases at V and 8 bases at J; junction bases unmatched: 12. CDR1 is DFQATT and CDR2 is SNEGSKA in the germline V gene (reference sequence). CDR3 size: 15 residues. The DNA of the CDR3 is TGCAGTGCTAGTCCAGGGGGAGGTGGTAGCGAAAAACTGTTTTTT. Protein product: CSASPGGGGSEKLFF.

This clonotype was counted many times. V and J are TRBV29-1 and TRBJ1-1, with a possible D match to TRBD1 (5 bases). CDR3 size: 14 residues. Germline lookup yields CDR1 SQVTM and CDR2 ANQGSEA. The CDR3 DNA reads TGCCAAACCCGGGAGGTAGGGGAGAACACTGAAGCTTTCTTT. It encodes CQTREVGENTEAFF.

V is TRBV28 and J is TRBJ1-1; weak D call: TRBD1 (5 bases). Germline V gene lookup returns CDR1 MDHEN and CDR2 SYDVKM. V lost 3 bases, J lost 0 bases, and 14 bases lay in between. The CDR3 length is 16 residues. As DNA, the CDR3 is TGTGCCAGCAGTTTCTCGCGGGGCAGCCTGAACACTGAAGCTTTCTTT. This gives the protein CASSFSRGSLNTEAFF.